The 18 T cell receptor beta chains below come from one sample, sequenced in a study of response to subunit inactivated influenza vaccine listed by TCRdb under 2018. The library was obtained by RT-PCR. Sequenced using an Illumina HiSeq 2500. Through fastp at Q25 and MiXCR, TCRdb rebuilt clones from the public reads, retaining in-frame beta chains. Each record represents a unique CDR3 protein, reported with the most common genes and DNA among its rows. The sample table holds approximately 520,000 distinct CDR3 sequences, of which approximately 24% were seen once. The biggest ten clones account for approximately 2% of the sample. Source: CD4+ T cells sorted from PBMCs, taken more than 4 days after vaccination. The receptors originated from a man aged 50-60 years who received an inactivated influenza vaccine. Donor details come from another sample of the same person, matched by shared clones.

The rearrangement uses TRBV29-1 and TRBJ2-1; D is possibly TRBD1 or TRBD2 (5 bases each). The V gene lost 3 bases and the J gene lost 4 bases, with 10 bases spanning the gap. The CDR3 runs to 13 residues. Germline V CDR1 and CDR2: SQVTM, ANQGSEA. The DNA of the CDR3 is TGCAGCGTTGATCGGGACCTATACAATGAGCAGTTCTTC. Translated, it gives CSVDRDLYNEQFF.

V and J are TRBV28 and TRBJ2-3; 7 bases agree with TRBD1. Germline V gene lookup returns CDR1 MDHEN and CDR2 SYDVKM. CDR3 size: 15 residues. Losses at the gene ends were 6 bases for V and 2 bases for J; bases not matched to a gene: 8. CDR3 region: CASSLRTGITDTQYF. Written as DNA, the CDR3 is TGTGCCAGCAGCCTGCGGACAGGAATCACAGATACGCAGTATTTT.

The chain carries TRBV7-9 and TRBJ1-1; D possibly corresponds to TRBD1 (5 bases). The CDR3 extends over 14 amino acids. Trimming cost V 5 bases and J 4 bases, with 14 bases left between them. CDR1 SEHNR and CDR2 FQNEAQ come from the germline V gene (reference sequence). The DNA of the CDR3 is TGTGCCAGCAGCGCAAAGGCAAGGGGCACTGAAGCTTTCTTT. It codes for CASSAKARGTEAFF.

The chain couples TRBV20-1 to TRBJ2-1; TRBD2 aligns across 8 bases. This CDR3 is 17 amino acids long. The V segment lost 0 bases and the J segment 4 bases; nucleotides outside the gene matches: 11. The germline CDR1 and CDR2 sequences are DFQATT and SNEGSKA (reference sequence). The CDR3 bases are TGCAGTGCTAGAGATGGTGGCGGGAGGCTTTTATACAATGAGCAGTTCTTC. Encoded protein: CSARDGGGRLLYNEQFF.

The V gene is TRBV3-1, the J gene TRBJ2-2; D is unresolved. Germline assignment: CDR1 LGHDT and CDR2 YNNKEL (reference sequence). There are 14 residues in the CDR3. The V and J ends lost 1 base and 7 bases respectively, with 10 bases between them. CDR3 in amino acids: CASSQVPPRGELFF. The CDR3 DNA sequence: TGTGCCAGCAGCCAAGTCCCCCCCCGCGGGGAGCTGTTTTTT.

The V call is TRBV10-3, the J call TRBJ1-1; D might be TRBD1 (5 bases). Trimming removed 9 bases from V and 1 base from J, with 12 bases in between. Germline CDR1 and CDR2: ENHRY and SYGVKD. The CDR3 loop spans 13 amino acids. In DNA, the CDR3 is TGTGCCATTTTAGGGGCTTCGAACACTGAAGCTTTCTTT. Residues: CAILGASNTEAFF.

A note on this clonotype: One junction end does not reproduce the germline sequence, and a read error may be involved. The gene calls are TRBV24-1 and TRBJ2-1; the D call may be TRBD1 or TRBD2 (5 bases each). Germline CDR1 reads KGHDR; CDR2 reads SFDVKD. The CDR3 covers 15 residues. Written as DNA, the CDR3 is TGTGCCATCAGTGATAGAGGGACCTCTTACAATGAGCAGTTCTTC. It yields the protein CAISDRGTSYNEQFF.

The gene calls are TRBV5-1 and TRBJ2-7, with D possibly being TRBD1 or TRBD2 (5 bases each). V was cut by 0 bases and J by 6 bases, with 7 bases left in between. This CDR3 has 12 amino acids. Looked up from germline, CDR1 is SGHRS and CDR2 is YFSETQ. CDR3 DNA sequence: TGCGCCAGCAGCTTGGACGGGACCGAGCAGTACTTC. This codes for CASSLDGTEQYF.

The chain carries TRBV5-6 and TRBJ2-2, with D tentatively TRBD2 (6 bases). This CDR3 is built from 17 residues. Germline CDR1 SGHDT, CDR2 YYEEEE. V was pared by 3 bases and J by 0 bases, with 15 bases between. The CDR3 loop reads CASSWGEGGTNTGELFF. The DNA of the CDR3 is TGTGCCAGCAGCTGGGGGGAAGGAGGGACGAACACCGGGGAGCTGTTTTTT.

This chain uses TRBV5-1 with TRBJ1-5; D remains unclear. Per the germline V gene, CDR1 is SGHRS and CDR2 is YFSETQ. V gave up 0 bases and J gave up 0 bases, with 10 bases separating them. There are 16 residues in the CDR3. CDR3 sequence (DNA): TGCGCCAGCAGCTTGGGCGGGGTTAATAGCAATCAGCCCCAGCATTTT. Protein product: CASSLGGVNSNQPQHF. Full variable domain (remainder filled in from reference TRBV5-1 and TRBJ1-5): KAGVTQTPRYLIKTRGQQVTLSCSPISGHRSVSWYQQTPGQGLQFLFEYFSETQRNKGNFPGRFSGRQFSNSRSEMNVSTLELGDSALYLCASSLGGVNSNQPQHFGDGTRLSIL.

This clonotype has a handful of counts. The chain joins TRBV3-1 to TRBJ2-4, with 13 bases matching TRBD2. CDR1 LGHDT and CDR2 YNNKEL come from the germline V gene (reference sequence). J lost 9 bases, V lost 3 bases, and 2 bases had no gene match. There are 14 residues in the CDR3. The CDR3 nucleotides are TGTGCCAGCAGCCACACTAGCGGGGGGGCCATTCAGTACTTC. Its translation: CASSHTSGGAIQYF.

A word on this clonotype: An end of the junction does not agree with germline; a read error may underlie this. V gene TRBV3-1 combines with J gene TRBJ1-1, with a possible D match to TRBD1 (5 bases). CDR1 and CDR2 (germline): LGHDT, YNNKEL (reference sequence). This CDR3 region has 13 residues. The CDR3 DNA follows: TGTGCCAGCAGACAAGGTCGTCAGGGTCAAGCTTTCTTT. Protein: CASRQGRQGQAFF.

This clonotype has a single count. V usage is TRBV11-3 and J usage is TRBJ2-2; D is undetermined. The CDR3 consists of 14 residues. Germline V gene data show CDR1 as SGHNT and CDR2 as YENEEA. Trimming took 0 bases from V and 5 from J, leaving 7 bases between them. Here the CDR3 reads CASSLDAVTGELFF. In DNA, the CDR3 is TGTGCCAGCAGCTTAGACGCGGTAACCGGGGAGCTGTTTTTT.

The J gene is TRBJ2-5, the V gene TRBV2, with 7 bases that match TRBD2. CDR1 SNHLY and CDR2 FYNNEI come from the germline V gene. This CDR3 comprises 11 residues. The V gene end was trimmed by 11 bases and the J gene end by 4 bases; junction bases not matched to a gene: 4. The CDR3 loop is CAGGGGETQYF. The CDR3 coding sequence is TGTGCCGGGGGGGGTGGAGAGACCCAGTACTTC.

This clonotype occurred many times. The CDR3 sequence: CASSLDRVHGYTF. The DNA of the CDR3 is TGCGCCAGCAGCTTGGACAGAGTGCATGGCTACACCTTC. The chain recombines TRBV5-1 with TRBJ1-2; the D is unclear. The CDR3 is 13 amino acids. Germline-derived CDR1 and CDR2 are SGHRS and YFSETQ. Deletions cut 0 bases from V and 6 bases from J, with 9 bases between.

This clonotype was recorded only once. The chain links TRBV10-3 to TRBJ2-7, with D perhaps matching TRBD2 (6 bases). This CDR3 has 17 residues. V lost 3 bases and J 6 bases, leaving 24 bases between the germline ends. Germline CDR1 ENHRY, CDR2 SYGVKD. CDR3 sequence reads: CAISDRRDRGRVGEQYF. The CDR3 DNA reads TGTGCCATCAGTGACCGGAGGGACCGCGGAAGGGTTGGCGAGCAGTACTTC.

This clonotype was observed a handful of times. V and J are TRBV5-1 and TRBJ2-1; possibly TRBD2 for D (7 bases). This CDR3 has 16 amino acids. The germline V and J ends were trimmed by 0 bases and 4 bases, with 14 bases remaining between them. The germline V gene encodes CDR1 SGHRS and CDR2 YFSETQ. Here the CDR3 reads CASSLGGGARYNEQFF. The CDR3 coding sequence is TGCGCCAGCAGCTTGGGAGGGGGGGCGAGGTACAATGAGCAGTTCTTC.

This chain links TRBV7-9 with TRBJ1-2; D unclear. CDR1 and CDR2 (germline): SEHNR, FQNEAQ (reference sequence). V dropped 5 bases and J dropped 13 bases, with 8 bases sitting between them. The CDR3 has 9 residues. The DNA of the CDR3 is TGTGCCAGCAGCCCGAGATTCACCTTC. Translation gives CASSPRFTF.